The 20 T cell receptor beta chains in this list originate from one sample, sequenced in a study of T cell changes during pregnancy in multiple sclerosis. TCRdb's copy holds only in-frame clones and misses some; the assay was immunoSEQ multiplex PCR. The data show tens of thousands of clones, about 93% seen once. The sample was CD8+ T cells from peripheral blood mononuclear cells, taken in the second trimester of pregnancy. Receptors originate from a female donor with multiple sclerosis, enrolled in a pregnancy study.

V and J are TRBV28 and TRBJ2-1, with 7 bases aligning to TRBD1. Germline V gene sequence: CDR1 MDHEN, CDR2 SYDVKM. V was pared by 2 bases and J by 6 bases, with 4 bases of the junction left unmatched. The CDR3 consists of 14 residues. CDR3 DNA sequence: TGTGCCAGCAGTTTACGAAACAGGGGCAATGAGCAGTTCTTC. It codes for CASSLRNRGNEQFF.

The V call is TRBV4-2, the J call TRBJ2-7; 7 bases are shared with TRBD1. The germline gives CDR1 LGHNA, CDR2 YNFKEQ. CDR3 length: 15 amino acids. After removal of 5 bases from V and 0 bases from J, the junction contained 7 bases not matched to a gene. CDR3 bases: TGTGCCAGCAGCTTAAGCCGGGACAGCTCCTACGAGCAGTACTTC. Its translation: CASSLSRDSSYEQYF.

The chain is built from TRBV28 and TRBJ2-7, with TRBD1 identical over 7 bases. Per the germline V gene, CDR1 is MDHEN and CDR2 is SYDVKM. CDR3 length: 16 residues. Germline trimming cut 5 bases from V and 1 base from J; bases unmatched to any gene: 11. The CDR3, as DNA: TGTGCCAGCAGTCCGCCCCGCCGGGACAGTTCCTACGAGCAGTACTTC. It translates to CASSPPRRDSSYEQYF.

The CDR3 spells CASSLSGELFF. CDR3 bases: TGTGCCAGCAGCCTCTCCGGGGAGCTGTTTTTT. This chain links TRBV9 with TRBJ2-2; D gene uncertain. Germline CDR1 and CDR2: SGDLS and YYNGEE. The CDR3 spans 11 residues. Trimming pared 4 bases from V and 6 bases from J, leaving 4 bases between. Full variable domain (rest looked up from reference TRBV9 and TRBJ2-2): DSGVTQTPKHLITATGQRVTLRCSPRSGDLSVYWYQQSLDQGLQFLIQYYNGEERAKGNILERFSAQQFPDLHSELNLSSLELGDSALYFCASSLSGELFFGEGSRLTVL.

The chain has TRBV18 and TRBJ2-1, with 9 positions matching TRBD2. V lost 8 bases and J lost 7; bases outside the gene matches: 0. The CDR3 runs to 11 residues. Germline CDR1 KGHSH, CDR2 LQKENI. Here the CDR3 DNA reads TGTGCCAGCCTAGCGGGGAATGAGCAGTTCTTC. Translated: CASLAGNEQFF.

The chain's CDR3 is CASSSLGTGVSDEQYF. CDR3 nucleotides: TGTGCCAGTAGTAGTCTCGGGACAGGGGTAAGCGACGAGCAGTACTTC. This rearrangement joins TRBV19 to TRBJ2-7; 10 bases map to TRBD1. The length of the CDR3 is 16 residues. V trimming: 4 bases; J trimming: 5 bases; junction bases outside the gene matches: 11. CDR1 LNHDA and CDR2 SQIVND come from the germline V gene (reference sequence). The variable domain in full, with the rest retrieved from reference TRBV19 and TRBJ2-7, is DGGITQSPKYLFRKEGQNVTLSCEQNLNHDAMYWYRQDPGQGLRLIYYSQIVNDFQKGDIAEGYSVSREKKESFPLTVTSAQKNPTAFYLCASSSLGTGVSDEQYFGPGTRLTVT.

The chain has TRBV6-4 and TRBJ1-3; 8 bases are a match to TRBD1. The CDR3 runs to 15 residues. V gave up 6 bases and J gave up 8 bases; unmatched junction bases: 12. CDR1 is MRHNA, CDR2 SNTAGT, per germline. Here the CDR3 reads CASRGLWTGPHTIYF. The CDR3 DNA sequence: TGTGCCAGCAGGGGCCTTTGGACAGGGCCTCACACCATATATTTT.

This clone has only one observation. The genes are TRBV2 and TRBJ1-1; TRBD1 matches 7 bases. Germline V gene data show CDR1 as SNHLY and CDR2 as FYNNEI. The CDR3 totals 16 residues. The J segment lost 1 base and the V segment lost 1 base, leaving 6 bases of the junction unmatched. The CDR3 coding sequence is TGTGCCAGCAGTGAAGGGACAGGTCGGACGAACACTGAAGCTTTCTTT. Translation gives CASSEGTGRTNTEAFF.

The chain combines TRBV7-6 with TRBJ2-1; tentatively, D is TRBD2 (6 bases). The germline V gene has CDR1 SGHVS and CDR2 FNYEAQ. The CDR3 loop spans 16 amino acids. Trimming stripped 2 bases from V and 9 bases from J, with 20 bases between. CDR3 nucleotide sequence: TGTGCCAGCAGCTTAAGGTCCGGCGGGGAACAAGGTGAGCAGTTCTTC. Encoded protein: CASSLRSGGEQGEQFF.

V gene TRBV27 combines with J gene TRBJ1-1; TRBD1 agrees at 9 bases. CDR1 MNHEY and CDR2 SMNVEV come from the germline V gene (reference sequence). J gave up 3 bases and V 3 bases, and 2 bases lay outside the gene matches. The CDR3 extends over 14 amino acids. CDR3: CASSFDRGYTEAFF. The CDR3 coding sequence is TGTGCCAGCAGTTTCGACAGGGGGTACACTGAAGCTTTCTTT.

The chain carries TRBV6-5 and TRBJ2-3, with 7 nucleotides matching TRBD2. This CDR3 comprises 15 residues. Germline V CDR1 and CDR2: MNHEY, SVGAGI. The V segment lost 8 bases and the J segment 3 bases; nucleotides outside the gene matches: 11. Here the CDR3 DNA reads TGTGCCAGCGGCGGGGGTATAACCCGAACAGATACGCAGTATTTT. Amino acid sequence: CASGGGITRTDTQYF.

V is TRBV5-1 and J is TRBJ2-1; 10 bases agree with TRBD1. The junction had 16 bases not matched to a gene; V was cut back by 6 bases and J by 10 bases. The CDR3 spans 16 residues. Germline lookup yields CDR1 SGHRS and CDR2 YFSETQ. The CDR3: CASTSPGQGPRGEQFF. In DNA form, the CDR3 reads TGCGCCAGCACCTCACCGGGACAGGGGCCCCGAGGGGAGCAGTTCTTC.

The chain is built from TRBV9 and TRBJ2-1; perhaps TRBD2 as D (6 bases). CDR1 and CDR2 from the germline V gene are SGDLS and YYNGEE. V was cut by 4 bases and J by 9 bases, with 11 bases left in between. CDR3 length: 12 residues. CDR3 sequence (DNA): TGTGCCAGCAGCTTCGGGAGTACTGAGCAGTTCTTC. It yields the protein CASSFGSTEQFF.

V gene TRBV9 combines with J gene TRBJ2-5; D is possibly TRBD2 (5 bases). V lost 4 bases and J lost 2, with 15 bases in between. The CDR3 covers 15 residues. CDR1 is SGDLS and CDR2 is YYNGEE in the germline V gene. CDR3 amino acids: CASSNSGNPQETQYF. The CDR3 bases are TGTGCCAGCAGCAACTCGGGGAATCCACAAGAGACCCAGTACTTC.

This chain links TRBV29-1 with TRBJ1-3; unclear D gene. With 2 bases removed from V and 0 bases from J, the gap between germline ends came to 8 bases. Germline V gene lookup returns CDR1 SQVTM and CDR2 ANQGSEA. The CDR3 contains 14 residues. CDR3 sequence (DNA): TGCAGCGTTGAAAGCCCCTCCTCTGGAAACACCATATATTTT. Encoded protein: CSVESPSSGNTIYF.

V and J are TRBV21-1 and TRBJ1-5. TRBV21-1 is flagged as a pseudogene. The CDR3 covers 17 residues. For the CDR3, the DNA is TGTGCCAGCAGCGGCCCTAAACGGGGAACGAGCAATCAGCCCCAGCATTTT. It yields the protein CASSGPKRGTSNQPQHF.

This chain uses TRBV2 with TRBJ1-2; D is ambiguous. CDR1 and CDR2 (germline): SNHLY, FYNNEI. The CDR3 sequence is 10 residues long. V lost 7 bases, J lost 5 bases, and 5 bases lay in between. The CDR3 DNA is TGTGCCAGCAACTCGTATGGCTACACCTTC. Translated, it gives CASNSYGYTF.

This clone has just one count. CDR3 in amino acids: CASTGVYNEQFF. In DNA form, the CDR3 reads TGTGCCAGCACGGGAGTTTACAATGAGCAGTTCTTC. The chain is built from TRBV2 and TRBJ2-1, with D tentatively TRBD2 (6 bases). This CDR3 spans 12 amino acids. Germline lookup yields CDR1 SNHLY and CDR2 FYNNEI. V was trimmed by 7 bases and J by 4 bases, leaving 8 bases between them.

The chain uses TRBV13 and TRBJ2-2; 9 bases match TRBD1. Germline V gene sequence: CDR1 PRHDT, CDR2 FYEKMQ (reference sequence). The CDR3 runs to 15 residues. Losses at the gene ends were 6 bases for V and 6 bases for J; bases not matched to a gene: 8. This chain's CDR3 is CASSFGQGFPGELFF. The CDR3 DNA follows: TGTGCCAGCAGTTTCGGACAGGGGTTCCCCGGGGAGCTGTTTTTT. The whole variable domain, filled in from reference TRBV13 and TRBJ2-2, reads AAGVIQSPRHLIKEKRETATLKCYPIPRHDTVYWYQQGPGQDPQFLISFYEKMQSDKGSIPDRFSAQQFSDYHSELNMSSLELGDSALYFCASSFGQGFPGELFFGEGSRLTVL.

The chain employs TRBV27 and TRBJ2-5; no reliable D call. This CDR3 is 14 amino acids long. V lost 6 bases to trimming and J lost 5 bases, with 16 bases between them. From germline, CDR1 is MNHEY and CDR2 SMNVEV (reference sequence). The CDR3 sequence is CASRPPLYEETQYF. CDR3 sequence (DNA): TGTGCCAGCAGACCCCCCCTCTATGAGGAGACCCAGTACTTC.